This passage covers 30 T cell receptor beta chains from one sample sequenced in a study of blood T cell repertoires in COVID-19. Libraries were prepared by immunoSEQ multiplex PCR; TCRdb keeps only in-frame clonotypes and omits some of them. The data show over 150,000 clones, with more than 65% seen just once and about a tenth held by the top ten. Sequenced material: peripheral blood. The receptors shown here come from a man between 65 and 85 years old with active or convalescent COVID-19.

This chain links TRBV18 with TRBJ1-3; D remains unclear. Germline V lookup: CDR1 KGHSH, CDR2 LQKENI. This CDR3 has 18 residues. Trimming stripped 1 base from V and 0 bases from J, with 16 bases between. The CDR3 nucleotides read TGTGCCAGCTCACCACGAACCCCCACATCCGACTCTGGAAACACCATATATTTT. It encodes CASSPRTPTSDSGNTIYF.

The genes are TRBV7-3 and TRBJ2-1; 10 positions agree with TRBD1. The ends lost 2 bases at V and 7 bases at J; junction bases unmatched: 8. CDR1 and CDR2 (germline): SGHTA, FQGTGA. This CDR3 comprises 16 residues. The CDR3 is CASSLSGGTGDNEQFF. The CDR3 coding sequence is TGTGCCAGCAGCTTATCCGGTGGGACAGGGGATAATGAGCAGTTCTTC. Full variable domain (remainder filled in from reference TRBV7-3 and TRBJ2-1): GAGVSQTPSNKVTEKGKYVELRCDPISGHTALYWYRQSLGQGPEFLIYFQGTGAADDSGLPNDRFFAVRPEGSVSTLKIQRTERGDSAVYLCASSLSGGTGDNEQFFGPGTRLTVL.

This rearrangement joins TRBV9 to TRBJ2-1; TRBD1 aligns across 8 bases. CDR1 and CDR2 (germline): SGDLS, YYNGEE. V shed 0 bases, J shed 0 bases, and the junction held 11 bases outside the gene matches. The CDR3 is made up of 19 amino acids. The CDR3 DNA follows: TGTGCCAGCAGCGTAGATCCAGGGGGCCCCCGCCGCTCCTACAATGAGCAGTTCTTC. It yields the protein CASSVDPGGPRRSYNEQFF.

The chain carries TRBV7-9 and TRBJ1-2; a possible D gene is TRBD1 (6 bases). Trimming took off 0 bases at V and 6 bases at J, with 14 bases between the two ends. Per germline, CDR1 SEHNR and CDR2 FQNEAQ (reference sequence). The CDR3 contains 15 residues. The CDR3, as DNA: TGTGCCAGCAGCTTAGCTCCGGGACATGCGGATGGCTACACCTTC. Translated: CASSLAPGHADGYTF.

The chain links TRBV5-8 to TRBJ2-3, with 10 nucleotides matching TRBD2. In germline, CDR1 is SGHTS, CDR2 YDEGEE. V lost 0 bases and J lost 1; bases outside the gene matches: 14. The length of the CDR3 is 20 residues. The CDR3, as DNA: TGTGCCAGCAGCTTGGGCAGGCTGGCTAGCGGGGGTTCCCGCACAGATACGCAGTATTTT. Protein: CASSLGRLASGGSRTDTQYF.

This clone was counted a single time. V gene TRBV27 combines with J gene TRBJ1-5, with 10 bases matching TRBD1. The CDR3 runs 18 residues. J gave up 2 bases and V 0 bases, and 7 bases lay outside the gene matches. Germline assignment: CDR1 MNHEY and CDR2 SMNVEV (reference sequence). The CDR3 sequence: CASSLSWDRGAGNQPQHF. The CDR3 DNA sequence: TGTGCCAGCAGTTTATCGTGGGACAGGGGAGCTGGCAATCAGCCCCAGCATTTT.

The chain recombines TRBV7-9 with TRBJ1-5; 12 nucleotides match TRBD1. With V trimmed by 4 bases and J by 2 bases, 6 bases remained unmatched. CDR3 size: 17 residues. The germline gives CDR1 SEHNR, CDR2 FQNEAQ (reference sequence). CDR3: CASSSGQGAMGNQPQHF. The CDR3 nucleotides read TGTGCCAGCAGCTCGGGACAGGGGGCTATGGGCAATCAGCCCCAGCATTTT.

This clone was observed once. V is TRBV10-2 and J is TRBJ2-3, with 12 bases aligning to TRBD2. The V segment lost 2 bases and the J segment 6 bases; nucleotides outside the gene matches: 6. This CDR3 has 16 amino acids. In germline, CDR1 is WSHSY, CDR2 SAAADI. CDR3 in amino acids: CASSENLAGGFDTQYF. CDR3 DNA: TGCGCCAGCAGTGAGAACCTAGCGGGGGGGTTCGATACGCAGTATTTT.

The chain has TRBV9 and TRBJ2-7; TRBD1 aligns across 9 bases. Germline V gene data show CDR1 as SGDLS and CDR2 as YYNGEE. The ends lost 0 bases at V and 5 bases at J; junction bases unmatched: 9. The CDR3 contains 16 residues. The CDR3 here is CASSVDWGQGGDEQYF. The CDR3 region has the DNA TGTGCCAGCAGCGTAGATTGGGGACAGGGAGGCGACGAGCAGTACTTC.

The chain recombines TRBV3-1 (or the pseudogene TRBV3-2) with TRBJ2-3, with 7 bases that match TRBD1. The J segment lost 5 bases and the V segment lost 2 bases, leaving 7 bases of the junction unmatched. This CDR3 region has 15 residues. Germline V gives CDR1 LGHDT, CDR2 YNNKEL (reference sequence). CDR3 nucleotide sequence: TGTGCCAGCAGCCAAAACAGGGGTGGCGAAGATACGCAGTATTTT. Protein sequence: CASSQNRGGEDTQYF.

The rearrangement uses TRBV6-2 or TRBV6-3 and TRBJ2-5; 8 nucleotides match TRBD1. Trimming at V came to 6 bases and at J to 0 bases, leaving 6 bases not matched to a gene. Germline lookup yields CDR1 MNHEY and CDR2 SVGEGT. The CDR3 is made up of 15 amino acids. CDR3 coding DNA: TGTGCCAGCAGCGGAAGGGACAGGCACCAAGAGACCCAGTACTTC. It is translated as CASSGRDRHQETQYF.

The V and J genes are TRBV29-1 and TRBJ1-4, with D hard to call. Germline V gives CDR1 SQVTM, CDR2 ANQGSEA. V shed 7 bases and J shed 6 bases, with 15 bases lying between them. The CDR3 has 13 amino acids. CDR3 sequence reads: CSGTGFGHEKLFF. Here the CDR3 DNA reads TGCAGCGGAACGGGATTTGGACATGAAAAACTGTTTTTT.

The chain recombines TRBV25-1 with TRBJ1-3; D is unclear. The V and J ends lost 4 bases and 7 bases respectively, with 8 bases between them. The CDR3 contains 12 residues. Germline values: CDR1 MGHDK, CDR2 SYGVNS. The CDR3 bases are TGTGCCAGCAGTGCATCAATCAACACCATATATTTT. It encodes CASSASINTIYF.

For this clone: Other DNA sequences in this specimen translate into the identical CDR3. V usage is TRBV5-1 and J usage is TRBJ2-5, with TRBD2 identical over 7 bases. Germline V gene sequence: CDR1 SGHRS, CDR2 YFSETQ. The CDR3 consists of 13 residues. Germline trimming cut 0 bases from V and 5 bases from J; bases unmatched to any gene: 1. CDR3 nucleotides: TGCGCCAGCAGCTTGGGGGGAGGGGAGACCCAGTACTTC. Its protein product is CASSLGGGETQYF.

V is TRBV29-1 and J is TRBJ1-4, with 7 bases matching TRBD1. Trimming cost V 7 bases and J 5 bases; bases outside gene matches: 10. Germline loops: CDR1 SQVTM, CDR2 ANQGSEA. The CDR3 has 14 residues. The CDR3 DNA reads TGCAGCGCCCTACAGGACAGGCGGAATGAAAAACTGTTTTTT. It is translated as CSALQDRRNEKLFF.

This chain links TRBV10-3 with TRBJ2-3; perhaps TRBD1 as D (6 bases). Germline-derived CDR1 and CDR2 are ENHRY and SYGVKD. CDR3 length: 14 residues. V was pared by 7 bases and J by 0 bases, with 11 bases between. The CDR3 sequence: CAIMDRPSTDTQYF. In nucleotides, the CDR3 is TGTGCCATCATGGACAGACCTAGCACAGATACGCAGTATTTT.

V usage is TRBV11-3 and J usage is TRBJ1-1, with TRBD1 matching over 7 bases. In germline, CDR1 is SGHNT, CDR2 YENEEA. The CDR3 runs to 13 residues. With 6 bases clipped from V and 10 bases from J, the junction kept 11 bases outside the gene matches. The CDR3 sequence is CASSPRTGGAAFF. CDR3 coding DNA: TGTGCCAGCAGTCCGAGGACAGGCGGGGCAGCTTTCTTT.

The J gene is TRBJ2-7, the V gene TRBV7-9; D perhaps matches TRBD2 (5 bases). The CDR3 totals 12 residues. Trimming took 3 bases from V and 7 from J, leaving 10 bases between them. Germline lookup yields CDR1 SEHNR and CDR2 FQNEAQ (reference sequence). The CDR3 sequence is CASSFYTGEQYF. In DNA, the CDR3 is TGTGCCAGCAGCTTCTATACGGGGGAGCAGTACTTC.

The table lists this clone with a few counts. The chain carries TRBV11-2 and TRBJ1-2; 8 bases are a match to TRBD1. This CDR3 comprises 14 residues. V dropped 5 bases and J dropped 7; count of bases not matched to a gene: 9. Germline CDR1 is SGHAT and CDR2 is FQNNGV. CDR3 region: CASSVPGQAGGYTF. CDR3 DNA: TGTGCCAGCAGCGTGCCGGGACAGGCTGGTGGCTACACCTTC.

For this clone: One end of the junction does not line up with germline, which may come from a read error. This rearrangement joins TRBV6-2 or TRBV6-3 to TRBJ1-6, with 8 bases matching TRBD1. Germline CDR1 reads MNHEY; CDR2 reads SVGEGT. This CDR3 region has 17 residues. The CDR3 coding sequence is TGTGCCAGCAGTTACTCATCAGGGGGCGTCTATAATTTACCCCTCCACTTT. Translating it yields CASSYSSGGVYNLPLHF.

This CDR3 reads CSADRGTGELFF. The CDR3 DNA reads TGCAGCGCGGACAGGGGGACCGGGGAGCTGTTTTTT. The chain employs TRBV29-1 and TRBJ2-2; 10 nucleotides match TRBD1. CDR1 and CDR2 from the germline V gene are SQVTM and ANQGSEA. CDR3 length: 12 residues. The ends lost 7 bases at V and 5 bases at J; junction bases unmatched: 1.

The chain carries TRBV11-3 and TRBJ2-7, with D uncertain. This CDR3 region has 14 residues. Trimming removed 5 bases at V and 2 bases at J, with 13 bases between. CDR1 is SGHNT and CDR2 is YENEEA in the germline V gene. CDR3 protein: CASSPGRLTYEQYF. As DNA, the CDR3 is TGTGCCAGCAGCCCGGGTCGGTTGACCTACGAGCAGTACTTC. The full variable domain, its missing parts supplied by reference TRBV11-3 and TRBJ2-7, is EAGVVQSPRYKIIEKKQPVAFWCNPISGHNTLYWYLQNLGQGPELLIRYENEEAVDDSQLPKDRFSAERLKGVDSTLKIQPAELGDSAVYLCASSPGRLTYEQYFGPGTRLTVT.

CDR3 loop: CASSLPGGIGYTF. DNA for the CDR3: TGTGCCAGCAGTTTACCCGGGGGGATCGGCTACACCTTC. This rearrangement joins TRBV27 to TRBJ1-2, with TRBD1 as a possible D gene (5 bases). This CDR3 region has 13 residues. CDR1 and CDR2 (germline): MNHEY, SMNVEV (reference sequence). Trimming left V 2 bases short and J 8 bases short, with 12 bases between.

V is TRBV2 and J is TRBJ1-2, with D uncertain. The CDR3 extends over 15 amino acids. Germline CDR1 is SNHLY and CDR2 is FYNNEI. V lost 2 bases and J 6 bases, leaving 16 bases between the germline ends. CDR3 loop: CASSERWQDSNGYTF. CDR3 DNA sequence: TGTGCCAGCAGTGAAAGGTGGCAGGACTCAAATGGCTACACCTTC.

The V gene is TRBV19, the J gene TRBJ1-1, with 7 bases identical to TRBD1. V dropped 5 bases and J dropped 5; count of bases not matched to a gene: 8. CDR1 LNHDA and CDR2 SQIVND come from the germline V gene (reference sequence). The CDR3 covers 14 residues. The CDR3 sequence is CASSFRSGGTEAFF. DNA for the CDR3: TGTGCCAGTAGTTTTCGGTCAGGGGGGACTGAAGCTTTCTTT.

This chain joins TRBV29-1 and TRBJ2-3, with a weak D call TRBD1 (6 bases). This CDR3 has 15 amino acids. Trimming removed 6 bases from V and 4 bases from J, with 20 bases in between. CDR1 and CDR2 (germline): SQVTM, ANQGSEA. The CDR3 loop reads CSVASDRGPADTQYF. The CDR3 nucleotides read TGCAGCGTAGCCTCGGACAGAGGACCCGCAGATACGCAGTATTTT.

The chain is built from TRBV10-1 and TRBJ2-3; D remains ambiguous. Trimming cost V 5 bases and J 2 bases, with 8 bases left between them. CDR3 length: 13 amino acids. CDR1 is WNHNN and CDR2 is SYGVQD in the germline V gene (reference sequence). In DNA, the CDR3 is TGCGCCAGCAGTCAGCGACCCACAGATACGCAGTATTTT. It yields the protein CASSQRPTDTQYF.

The chain couples TRBV2 to TRBJ1-5; D unclear. CDR1 SNHLY and CDR2 FYNNEI come from the germline V gene. Trimming shortened V by 1 base and J by 7 bases, and 14 bases separated the two germline ends. The CDR3 is made up of 15 amino acids. The DNA of the CDR3 is TGTGCCAGCAGTGAAGAGAGGGAGCCGAGACAGCCCCAGCATTTT. As protein: CASSEEREPRQPQHF.

This chain connects TRBV6-5 to TRBJ1-4; the D gene is possibly TRBD1 (5 bases). There are 13 residues in the CDR3. Trimming took off 6 bases at V and 5 bases at J, with 10 bases between the two ends. Germline loops: CDR1 MNHEY, CDR2 SVGAGI. CDR3 DNA sequence: TGTGCCAGCAGGACAGCCTGGAATGAAAAACTGTTTTTT. Translation gives CASRTAWNEKLFF.

This CDR3 reads CASSFVAGGAFF. The CDR3 bases are TGTGCCAGCAGCTTTGTGGCAGGAGGAGCTTTCTTT. This chain connects TRBV5-8 to TRBJ1-1; D is ambiguous. The CDR3 runs 12 residues. Trimming took off 2 bases at V and 10 bases at J, with 12 bases between the two ends. Germline V gives CDR1 SGHTS, CDR2 YDEGEE.